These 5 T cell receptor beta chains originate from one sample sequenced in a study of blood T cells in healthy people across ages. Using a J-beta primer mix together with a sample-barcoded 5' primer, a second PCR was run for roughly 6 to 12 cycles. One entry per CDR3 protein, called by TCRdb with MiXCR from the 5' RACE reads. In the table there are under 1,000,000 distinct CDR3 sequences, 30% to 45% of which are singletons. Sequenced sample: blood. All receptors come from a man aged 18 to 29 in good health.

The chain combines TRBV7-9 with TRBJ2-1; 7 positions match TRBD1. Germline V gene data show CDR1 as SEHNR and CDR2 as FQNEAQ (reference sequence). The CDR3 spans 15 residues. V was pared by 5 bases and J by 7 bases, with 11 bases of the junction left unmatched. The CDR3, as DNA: TGTGCCAGCAGCGACGGGACAGACGCAACTAATGAGCAGTTCTTC. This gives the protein CASSDGTDATNEQFF.

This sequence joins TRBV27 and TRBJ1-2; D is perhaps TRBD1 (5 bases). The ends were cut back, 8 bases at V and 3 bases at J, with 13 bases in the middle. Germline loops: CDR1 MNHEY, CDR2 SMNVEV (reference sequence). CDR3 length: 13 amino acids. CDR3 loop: CASAPGRYYGYTF. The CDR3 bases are TGTGCCAGCGCCCCGGGACGGTACTATGGCTACACCTTC.

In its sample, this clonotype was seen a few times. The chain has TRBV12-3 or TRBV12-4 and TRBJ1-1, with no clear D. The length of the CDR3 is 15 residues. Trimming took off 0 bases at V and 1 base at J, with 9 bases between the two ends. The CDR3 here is CASSLALPGNTEAFF. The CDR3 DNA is TGTGCCAGCAGTTTAGCGCTTCCCGGGAACACTGAAGCTTTCTTT.

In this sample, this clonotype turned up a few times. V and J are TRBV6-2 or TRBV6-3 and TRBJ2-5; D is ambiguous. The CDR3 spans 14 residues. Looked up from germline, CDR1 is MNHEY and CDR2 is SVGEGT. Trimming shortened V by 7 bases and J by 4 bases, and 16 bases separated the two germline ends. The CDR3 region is CASKTAPSIETQYF. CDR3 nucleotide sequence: TGTGCCAGCAAAACGGCTCCGAGCATAGAGACCCAGTACTTC.

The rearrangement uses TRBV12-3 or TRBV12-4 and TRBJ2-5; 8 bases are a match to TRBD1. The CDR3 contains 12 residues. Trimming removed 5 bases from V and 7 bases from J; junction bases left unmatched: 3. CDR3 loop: CASSQTGGTQYF. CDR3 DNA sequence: TGTGCCAGCAGTCAAACAGGGGGGACCCAGTACTTC.